The clone carrying this T cell receptor beta chain has only a few counts. Its antigen is unknown. The data were obtained in a study of blood T cells in healthy people across ages. Using a J-beta primer mix together with a sample-barcoded 5' primer, a second PCR was run for roughly 7 to 12 cycles. TCRdb re-called the 5' RACE reads with MiXCR, one entry per CDR3 protein. The data contain about 810,000 distinct CDR3 sequences, about 34% of them singletons. Findings of the study overall: Higher naive T cell percentage went strongly together with higher TCR beta diversity.

The specimen sequenced was blood. This receptor was identified in a young man in good health.

CDR3 sequence (DNA): TGTGCCAGCAGCTTATCCCAGGGCACAGATACGCAGTATTTT. Translated: CASSLSQGTDTQYF. This sequence joins TRBV7-2 and TRBJ2-3; the D is unclear. The V end lost 2 bases, the J end lost 1 base, and 7 bases lay between the germline ends. CDR3 size: 14 residues. Germline CDR1 and CDR2: SGHTA and FQGNSA.